Below, 32 T cell receptor beta chains from the same sample are listed, as sequenced in a study of blood T cell repertoires in COVID-19. Produced via immunoSEQ multiplex PCR; TCRdb's table is partial and in-frame only. The profile covers about 170,000 clones, with about 90% appearing a single time and 7% to 8% taken by the ten largest. Sequencing was carried out using PBMCs or T cells enriched from blood (not recorded which). Receptors were obtained from a woman aged 50 to 60 who had recovered from COVID-19.

The chain links TRBV5-4 to TRBJ2-3; the match to TRBD2 covers 13 bases. CDR1 is SGHNT and CDR2 is YYREEE in the germline V gene (reference sequence). V was clipped by 1 base and J by 4 bases; unmatched bases: 0. This CDR3 has 15 residues. The chain's CDR3 is CASSLTSGRADTQYF. The CDR3 coding sequence is TGTGCCAGCAGCTTGACTAGCGGGAGGGCAGATACGCAGTATTTT.

The rearrangement uses TRBV19 and TRBJ2-3; TRBD1 matches 8 bases. The junction had 14 bases not matched to a gene; V was cut back by 8 bases and J by 7 bases. This CDR3 has 15 residues. Germline loops: CDR1 LNHDA, CDR2 SQIVND (reference sequence). As DNA, the CDR3 is TGTGCCAGTGCGGGACAGGACCAAAACCTTAATACGCAGTATTTT. It translates to CASAGQDQNLNTQYF.

This sequence joins TRBV28 and TRBJ2-3; 11 bases fit TRBD2. Trimming removed 3 bases from V and 5 bases from J; junction bases left unmatched: 10. The CDR3 contains 17 residues. Germline assignment: CDR1 MDHEN and CDR2 SYDVKM. The CDR3 region has the DNA TGTGCCAGCAGTTTCCCCGGGACTAGCGGCTGGGGAGATACGCAGTATTTT. It is translated as CASSFPGTSGWGDTQYF.

The V and J genes are TRBV6-5 and TRBJ2-7; 9 nucleotides line up with TRBD2. Per the germline V gene, CDR1 is MNHEY and CDR2 is SVGAGI. This CDR3 comprises 13 residues. Germline trimming cut 11 bases from V and 2 bases from J; bases unmatched to any gene: 7. In DNA, the CDR3 is TGTGCCTCCCTTAAGCGGGAGGCCTACGAGCAGTACTTC. Encoded protein: CASLKREAYEQYF.

This sequence joins TRBV28 and TRBJ1-5; the D gene is possibly TRBD1 (5 bases). Germline V CDR1 and CDR2: MDHEN, SYDVKM. This CDR3 spans 15 amino acids. The germline V and J ends were trimmed by 7 bases and 2 bases, with 15 bases remaining between them. Written as DNA, the CDR3 is TGTGCCAGCACCCCCGGGGGGTCCGGCAATCAGCCCCAGCATTTT. This gives the protein CASTPGGSGNQPQHF. The full variable domain, its missing parts supplied by reference TRBV28 and TRBJ1-5, is DVKVTQSSRYLVKRTGEKVFLECVQDMDHENMFWYRQDPGLGLRLIYFSYDVKMKEKGDIPEGYSVSREKKERFSLILESASTNQTSMYLCASTPGGSGNQPQHFGDGTRLSIL.

As concerns this clone: The same CDR3 also results from other DNA sequences found in this sample. The gene calls are TRBV12-5 and TRBJ1-1, with D perhaps matching TRBD1 (6 bases). This CDR3 region has 15 residues. V lost 6 bases and J 1 base, leaving 15 bases between the germline ends. Germline CDR1 and CDR2: LGHNT and FRNRAP. The DNA of the CDR3 is TGTGCTAGTGGCCCACCAAGGGGGACGAACACTGAAGCTTTCTTT. Translated, it gives CASGPPRGTNTEAFF.

V gene TRBV5-6 combines with J gene TRBJ2-1; TRBD2 agrees at 9 bases. This CDR3 is 16 amino acids long. Germline V lookup: CDR1 SGHDT, CDR2 YYEEEE. Losses at the gene ends were 4 bases for V and 1 base for J; bases not matched to a gene: 6. The CDR3 bases are TGTGCCAGCAGCCCACGGGCGGGAGGGTCCTACAATGAGCAGTTCTTC. Translation: CASSPRAGGSYNEQFF.

This clone was recorded only once. The rearrangement joins TRBV24-1 to TRBJ1-1; TRBD1 aligns across 12 bases. This CDR3 is built from 15 residues. CDR1 and CDR2 from the germline V gene are KGHDR and SFDVKD. After removal of 7 bases from V and 5 bases from J, the junction contained 7 bases not matched to a gene. This CDR3 is CATSGTGGSETEAFF. The CDR3 DNA reads as TGTGCCACCAGCGGGACAGGGGGCTCGGAGACTGAAGCTTTCTTT.

The chain joins TRBV6-5 to TRBJ2-1; D remains unclear. V was shortened by 6 bases and J by 1 base, with 7 bases between the two germline ends. Germline V gene data show CDR1 as MNHEY and CDR2 as SVGAGI. The CDR3 consists of 13 residues. This CDR3 reads CASRAVSYNEQFF. Written as DNA, the CDR3 is TGTGCCAGCAGGGCCGTTTCCTACAATGAGCAGTTCTTC.

The chain combines TRBV4-2 with TRBJ2-1, with no clear D. The V gene lost 7 bases and the J gene lost 3 bases, with 4 bases spanning the gap. The CDR3 has 11 residues. From germline, CDR1 is LGHNA and CDR2 YNFKEQ. CDR3 sequence (DNA): TGTGCCAGCAACGGCTACAATGAGCAGTTCTTC. It is translated as CASNGYNEQFF.

The chain recombines TRBV18 with TRBJ2-7, with 9 bases that match TRBD1. CDR3 length: 16 residues. V shed 3 bases, J shed 5 bases, and the junction held 11 bases outside the gene matches. The germline V gene has CDR1 KGHSH and CDR2 LQKENI. CDR3 in amino acids: CASSPNRGTGFDEQYF. As DNA, the CDR3 is TGTGCCAGCTCACCGAATCGCGGGACAGGGTTCGACGAGCAGTACTTC. Drawing the rest from reference TRBV18 and TRBJ2-7, the complete variable domain is NAGVMQNPRHLVRRRGQEARLRCSPMKGHSHVYWYRQLPEEGLKFMVYLQKENIIDESGMPKERFSAEFPKEGPSILRIQQVVRGDSAAYFCASSPNRGTGFDEQYFGPGTRLTVT.

The CDR3 loop reads CASRPTGTGRETQYF. In DNA form, the CDR3 reads TGTGCCAGCAGGCCAACCGGGACAGGGAGGGAGACCCAGTACTTC. The V call is TRBV28, the J call TRBJ2-5; 9 nucleotides agree with TRBD1. Germline CDR1 and CDR2: MDHEN and SYDVKM. V trimming: 6 bases; J trimming: 5 bases; junction bases outside the gene matches: 10. The CDR3 contains 15 residues. Drawing the rest from reference TRBV28 and TRBJ2-5, the complete variable domain is DVKVTQSSRYLVKRTGEKVFLECVQDMDHENMFWYRQDPGLGLRLIYFSYDVKMKEKGDIPEGYSVSREKKERFSLILESASTNQTSMYLCASRPTGTGRETQYFGPGTRLLVL.

The chain joins TRBV4-1 to TRBJ1-2, with D maybe TRBD1 (6 bases). The CDR3 runs to 17 residues. Germline V gene sequence: CDR1 MGHRA, CDR2 YSYEKL. The V end was cut by 1 base, the J end by 0 bases, with 15 bases between. CDR3 bases: TGCGCCAGCAGCCAAGGCCCATGGGGGCGAGCTAACTATGGCTACACCTTC. Amino acids: CASSQGPWGRANYGYTF.

This clone has only a few counts. The chain employs TRBV10-3 and TRBJ1-2; TRBD1 is a possible D gene (5 bases). The ends were cut back, 4 bases at V and 1 base at J, with 7 bases in the middle. Looked up from germline, CDR1 is ENHRY and CDR2 is SYGVKD. CDR3 size: 13 residues. The CDR3 loop reads CAISAGDNYGYTF. The CDR3, as DNA: TGTGCCATCAGTGCGGGGGATAACTATGGCTACACCTTC.

The chain couples TRBV5-4 to TRBJ1-5; no clear D gene. V shed 2 bases and J shed 3 bases, with 6 bases lying between them. This CDR3 is 13 amino acids long. Germline V gene lookup returns CDR1 SGHNT and CDR2 YYREEE (reference sequence). CDR3 in amino acids: CASSLTPNQPQHF. The CDR3 nucleotides are TGTGCCAGCAGCTTAACACCCAATCAGCCCCAGCATTTT.

This clone is a singleton in its sample. This chain connects TRBV19 to TRBJ2-2; D possibly corresponds to TRBD2 (6 bases). The V gene lost 5 bases and the J gene lost 4 bases, with 20 bases spanning the gap. This CDR3 contains 17 residues. Germline-derived CDR1 and CDR2 are LNHDA and SQIVND (reference sequence). CDR3 loop: CASSANDWPGGTGELFF. The CDR3 DNA reads TGTGCCAGTAGTGCTAATGACTGGCCCGGGGGCACCGGGGAGCTGTTTTTT.

The chain carries TRBV3-1 (or the pseudogene TRBV3-2) and TRBJ2-3; 14 bases fit TRBD2. Germline CDR1 and CDR2: LGHDT and YNNKEL (reference sequence). This CDR3 spans 20 amino acids. The junction had 13 bases not matched to a gene; V was cut back by 2 bases and J by 3 bases. CDR3 nucleotide sequence: TGTGCCAGCAGCCAACTGGGGACTAGCGGGAGACCCTTAGGGACAGATACGCAGTATTTT. Residues: CASSQLGTSGRPLGTDTQYF.

This clone is a singleton in its sample. The J gene is TRBJ2-5, the V gene TRBV24-1, with D possibly matching TRBD2 (7 bases). Trimming pared 4 bases from V and 5 bases from J, leaving 22 bases between. The germline CDR1 and CDR2 sequences are KGHDR and SFDVKD. The CDR3 has 17 amino acids. CDR3 bases: TGTGCCACCAGTGAGTCCCCCCTACAGGGAGGGCGGGAGACCCAGTACTTC. Its translation is CATSESPLQGGRETQYF.

The rearrangement joins TRBV10-1 to TRBJ2-7, with 8 bases aligning to TRBD1. The CDR3 loop spans 15 amino acids. Looked up from germline, CDR1 is WNHNN and CDR2 is SYGVQD (reference sequence). J was trimmed by 0 bases and V by 2 bases; bases with no gene match: 3. The CDR3 nucleotides are TGCGCCAGCAGTGAGGGCAGGGGGCTCTCCTACGAGCAGTACTTC. Its protein is CASSEGRGLSYEQYF.

The chain uses TRBV20-1 and TRBJ2-1; 7 positions agree with TRBD2. Germline V gene data show CDR1 as DFQATT and CDR2 as SNEGSKA (reference sequence). After removal of 6 bases from V and 10 bases from J, the junction contained 6 bases not matched to a gene. The CDR3 spans 11 residues. The DNA of the CDR3 is TGCAGTGCCGCTAGCGGCCCGGAGCAGTTCTTC. It encodes CSAASGPEQFF.

This clone was counted a few times. The rearrangement uses TRBV3-1 (or the pseudogene TRBV3-2) and TRBJ2-5; TRBD2 aligns across 12 bases. The CDR3 has 15 amino acids. Germline V CDR1 and CDR2: LGHDT, YNNKEL (reference sequence). V lost 4 bases to trimming and J lost 4 bases; unmatched junction nucleotides: 4. The CDR3 sequence: CASSPGTSGLETQYF. In nucleotides, the CDR3 is TGTGCCAGCAGCCCGGGGACTAGCGGGCTAGAGACCCAGTACTTC.

J is TRBJ1-2 and V is TRBV6-5; 10 nucleotides line up with TRBD1. Germline CDR1 is MNHEY and CDR2 is SVGAGI. This CDR3 contains 14 residues. Trimming at V came to 2 bases and at J to 4 bases, leaving 1 base not matched to a gene. As DNA, the CDR3 is TGTGCCAGCAGTTACCGACAGGGGGCCTATGGCTACACCTTC. It yields the protein CASSYRQGAYGYTF.

The rearrangement uses TRBV25-1 and TRBJ1-1; 11 nucleotides align to TRBD1. Per germline, CDR1 MGHDK and CDR2 SYGVNS. V trimming: 6 bases; J trimming: 5 bases; junction bases outside the gene matches: 2. The CDR3 is 13 amino acids. The chain's CDR3 is CASRGTGGTEAFF. DNA of the CDR3: TGTGCCAGCAGAGGGACAGGGGGGACTGAAGCTTTCTTT.

This clone has only one observation. The chain couples TRBV27 to TRBJ2-5; D remains unclear. CDR1 is MNHEY, CDR2 SMNVEV, per germline (reference sequence). Trimming removed 0 bases at V and 5 bases at J, with 7 bases between. The CDR3 loop spans 13 amino acids. In DNA form, the CDR3 reads TGTGCCAGCAGTTTATCGTTGAGCGAGACCCAGTACTTC. Translating gives CASSLSLSETQYF.

The chain carries TRBV4-1 and TRBJ2-1; 7 nucleotides agree with TRBD2. The CDR3 contains 18 residues. The V and J ends lost 3 bases and 4 bases, in that order; junction bases with no gene match: 15. Germline values: CDR1 MGHRA, CDR2 YSYEKL. The CDR3: CASSQGLLAPGKYNEQFF. CDR3 in DNA: TGCGCCAGCAGCCAGGGATTACTAGCGCCAGGGAAATACAATGAGCAGTTCTTC.

The chain links TRBV11-3 to TRBJ1-6; D remains ambiguous. The V end was cut by 2 bases, the J end by 6 bases, with 14 bases between. Germline V gene lookup returns CDR1 SGHNT and CDR2 YENEEA. This CDR3 is 16 amino acids long. For the CDR3, the DNA is TGTGCCAGCAGCTTATTGGAGGGAATGGGTAATTCACCCCTCCACTTT. This codes for CASSLLEGMGNSPLHF.

The chain uses TRBV6-5 and TRBJ2-7, with 9 positions matching TRBD1. CDR1 and CDR2 (germline): MNHEY, SVGAGI. This CDR3 contains 16 residues. V lost 4 bases, J lost 2 bases, and 9 bases stayed unmatched. The CDR3 loop reads CASSSPTRDRAYEQYF. CDR3 coding DNA: TGTGCCAGCAGTTCCCCGACCCGGGACAGGGCCTACGAGCAGTACTTC.

This chain connects TRBV27 to TRBJ1-5; D call uncertain. V was pared by 8 bases and J by 2 bases, with 10 bases between. The CDR3 loop spans 13 amino acids. Germline loops: CDR1 MNHEY, CDR2 SMNVEV (reference sequence). Written as DNA, the CDR3 is TGTGCCAGCGGCTACGGGGGCAATCAGCCCCAGCATTTT. This encodes CASGYGGNQPQHF.

The chain carries TRBV13 and TRBJ1-1, with TRBD1 matching 9 bases. Germline CDR1 PRHDT, CDR2 FYEKMQ (reference sequence). CDR3 length equals 14 residues. V was pared by 5 bases and J by 10 bases, with 11 bases of the junction left unmatched. The CDR3 protein is CASSGPPQGAVAFF. Here the CDR3 DNA reads TGTGCCAGCAGCGGCCCTCCACAGGGGGCGGTAGCTTTCTTT.

V usage is TRBV29-1 and J usage is TRBJ2-3, with D maybe TRBD1 (6 bases). The CDR3 is 13 amino acids. Germline CDR1 and CDR2: SQVTM and ANQGSEA. Deletions cut 3 bases from V and 7 bases from J, with 14 bases between. CDR3 DNA sequence: TGCAGCGTTGAGTTACAGGGTTTATATACGCAGTATTTT. Translating gives CSVELQGLYTQYF.

The count of this clone is one. The rearrangement joins TRBV12-3 or TRBV12-4 to TRBJ1-1; D remains ambiguous. This CDR3 region has 13 residues. V lost 8 bases and J lost 10, with 20 bases in between. The chain's CDR3 is CASGRGAGRVAFF. CDR3 bases: TGTGCCAGCGGACGAGGTGCGGGTCGGGTAGCTTTCTTT.

The CDR3 region is CASSLLNPYGYTF. The CDR3 DNA is TGTGCCAGCAGTCTATTAAATCCCTATGGCTACACCTTC. The chain combines TRBV28 with TRBJ1-2, with D unresolved. CDR3 length equals 13 residues. V was cut by 5 bases and J by 4 bases, with 11 bases left in between. CDR1 MDHEN and CDR2 SYDVKM come from the germline V gene.